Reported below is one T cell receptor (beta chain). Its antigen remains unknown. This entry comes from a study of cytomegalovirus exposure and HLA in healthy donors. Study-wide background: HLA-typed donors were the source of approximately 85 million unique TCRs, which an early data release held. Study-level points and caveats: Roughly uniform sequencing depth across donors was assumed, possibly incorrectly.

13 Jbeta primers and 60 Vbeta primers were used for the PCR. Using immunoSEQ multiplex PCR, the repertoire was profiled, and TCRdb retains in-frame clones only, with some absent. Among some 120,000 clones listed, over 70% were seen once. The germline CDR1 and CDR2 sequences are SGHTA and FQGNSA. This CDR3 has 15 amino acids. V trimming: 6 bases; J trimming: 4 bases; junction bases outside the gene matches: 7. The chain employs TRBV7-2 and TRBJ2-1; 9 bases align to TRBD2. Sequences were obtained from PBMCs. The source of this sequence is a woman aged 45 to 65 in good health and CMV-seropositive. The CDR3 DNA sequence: TGTGCCAGCAGGGGGGGACTAGCTGGATACAATGAGCAGTTCTTC. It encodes CASRGGLAGYNEQFF.